This entry lists 16 T cell receptor beta chains sequenced from one sample in a study of blood T cell repertoires in COVID-19. Method: immunoSEQ multiplex PCR; TCRdb's copy keeps in-frame clones and lacks some. The table shows approximately 98,000 clones, with around 81% occurring only once. The specimen was peripheral blood. These receptors originate from a woman aged 65 to 85 with acute or convalescent COVID-19.

This clone was found once. The rearrangement links TRBV7-9 to TRBJ1-1; no firm D call. CDR3 length: 13 amino acids. CDR1 is SEHNR, CDR2 FQNEAQ, per germline (reference sequence). V was shortened by 5 bases and J by 1 base, with 8 bases between the two germline ends. The chain's CDR3 is CASSEFQNTEAFF. The CDR3 DNA reads as TGTGCCAGCAGCGAGTTTCAGAACACTGAAGCTTTCTTT. The entire variable domain, with the rest obtained from reference TRBV7-9 and TRBJ1-1, is as follows: DTGVSQNPRHKITKRGQNVTFRCDPISEHNRLYWYRQTLGQGPEFLTYFQNEAQLEKSRLLSDRFSAERPKGSFSTLEIQRTEQGDSAMYLCASSEFQNTEAFFGQGTRLTVV.

This chain connects TRBV7-9 to TRBJ1-2, with TRBD1 matching over 7 bases. The CDR3 spans 16 residues. With V trimmed by 5 bases and J by 5 bases, 14 bases remained unmatched. CDR1 and CDR2 (germline): SEHNR, FQNEAQ (reference sequence). CDR3 protein: CASSLWGGGGVYGYTF. The CDR3 DNA reads TGTGCCAGCAGCCTCTGGGGTGGAGGGGGCGTTTATGGCTACACCTTC.

For the CDR3, the DNA is TGTGCCAGCAGTGAGAACAGGAGGAACACCGGGGAGCTGTTTTTT. Amino acids: CASSENRRNTGELFF. V gene TRBV2 combines with J gene TRBJ2-2, with D maybe TRBD1 (5 bases). Trimming cost V 3 bases and J 1 base, with 9 bases left between them. Germline loops: CDR1 SNHLY, CDR2 FYNNEI. The CDR3 extends over 15 amino acids.

In this sample, this clone turned up a few times. This rearrangement joins TRBV19 to TRBJ1-3; no reliable D call. Trimming left V 6 bases short and J 7 bases short, with 16 bases between. From germline, CDR1 is LNHDA and CDR2 SQIVND (reference sequence). The CDR3 runs to 14 residues. The DNA for the CDR3 is TGTGCCAGTAGCACGTCGGTCCCACCGAACACCATATATTTT. Translation gives CASSTSVPPNTIYF.

Points on this clone: The junction departs from germline at one end; a sequencing error may be responsible. The rearrangement uses TRBV28 and TRBJ1-4; D possibly corresponds to TRBD1 (5 bases). There are 12 residues in the CDR3. Germline values: CDR1 MDHEN, CDR2 SYDVKM. This CDR3 reads CASSGGGQGRNF. As DNA, the CDR3 is TGTGCCAGCAGTGGTGGAGGGCAGGGACGGAATTTT.

Of note for this clone: An end of the junction differs from the germline gene, which may be a read error. V usage is TRBV7-9 and J usage is TRBJ1-3, with D hard to call. CDR3 length: 12 residues. Germline assignment: CDR1 SEHNR and CDR2 FQNEAQ (reference sequence). CDR3 nucleotides: TGTGCCAGCAGCGACGGACTCCGGGGAACTATTTTT. It specifies CASSDGLRGTIF. Based on the CDR3 plus reference TRBV7-9 and TRBJ1-3, the full variable domain is DTGVSQNPRHKITKRGQNVTFRCDPISEHNRLYWYRQTLGQGPEFLTYFQNEAQLEKSRLLSDRFSAERPKGSFSTLEIQRTEQGDSAMYLCASSDGLRGTIFGEGSWLTVV.

The chain links TRBV7-2 to TRBJ1-1; D is undetermined. V lost 0 bases and J 1 base, leaving 6 bases between the germline ends. The germline V gene encodes CDR1 SGHTA and CDR2 FQGNSA. The CDR3 length is 14 residues. The CDR3 nucleotides are TGTGCCAGCAGCTTAGCACAGACGAACACTGAAGCTTTCTTT. It yields the protein CASSLAQTNTEAFF.

The chain links TRBV10-1 to TRBJ1-2; unclear D gene. Germline values: CDR1 WNHNN, CDR2 SYGVQD (reference sequence). CDR3 length: 13 amino acids. The germline V and J ends were trimmed by 0 bases and 5 bases, with 7 bases remaining between them. In DNA form, the CDR3 reads TGCGCCAGCAGTGAGTCGAGGGCTTATGGCTACACCTTC. This sequence encodes CASSESRAYGYTF.

The rearrangement joins TRBV28 to TRBJ1-2; 11 bases agree with TRBD1. V was clipped by 6 bases and J by 8 bases; unmatched bases: 8. The CDR3 extends over 14 amino acids. Germline V gene lookup returns CDR1 MDHEN and CDR2 SYDVKM. For the CDR3, the DNA is TGTGCCAGCAGCCCGGGGACAGGGGGGCACGGCTACACCTTC. The encoded protein is CASSPGTGGHGYTF.

This sequence joins TRBV27 and TRBJ2-1; 7 bases are a match to TRBD1. This CDR3 spans 15 amino acids. Germline CDR1 and CDR2: MNHEY and SMNVEV (reference sequence). With V trimmed by 3 bases and J by 2 bases, 4 bases remained unmatched. The CDR3 nucleotides read TGTGCCAGCAGTTTTGACAGGGCCCCCTACAATGAGCAGTTCTTC. Translating it yields CASSFDRAPYNEQFF.

The rearrangement uses TRBV4-1 and TRBJ1-3; 10 bases are shared with TRBD1. This CDR3 is built from 14 residues. V lost 3 bases to trimming and J lost 6 bases; unmatched junction nucleotides: 2. The germline gives CDR1 MGHRA, CDR2 YSYEKL. The CDR3 sequence is CASSQGQGTNTIYF. Written as DNA, the CDR3 is TGCGCCAGCAGCCAGGGACAGGGGACAAACACCATATATTTT.

The rearrangement uses TRBV2 and TRBJ2-1; weak D call: TRBD2 (5 bases). The CDR3 extends over 13 amino acids. Trimming took off 11 bases at V and 5 bases at J, with 16 bases between the two ends. Germline CDR1 reads SNHLY; CDR2 reads FYNNEI. The DNA for the CDR3 is TGTGCCTCCGCGGCGGTCGGGAACAATGAGCAGTTCTTC. It is translated as CASAAVGNNEQFF.

The genes are TRBV11-2 and TRBJ2-5; 7 bases are shared with TRBD2. CDR1 is SGHAT, CDR2 FQNNGV, per germline. The CDR3 extends over 17 amino acids. The V gene end was trimmed by 5 bases and the J gene end by 4 bases; junction bases not matched to a gene: 16. The CDR3 region is CASSPTMGRGSGETQYF. Here the CDR3 DNA reads TGTGCCAGCAGCCCAACAATGGGGCGGGGGTCGGGAGAGACCCAGTACTTC.

CDR3 nucleotide sequence: TGTGCCAGCAGCCTCGGGTCGGGGGGCCAGTCGAATGAGCAGTTCTTC. It specifies CASSLGSGGQSNEQFF. This sequence joins TRBV7-2 and TRBJ2-1, with D perhaps TRBD2 (7 bases). The V end lost 5 bases, the J end lost 7 bases, and 21 bases lay between the germline ends. The V gene's germline CDR1 is SGHTA and CDR2 FQGNSA. This CDR3 is 16 amino acids long.

This clone was seen just once. CDR3 protein: CASSFGTGAAYEQYV. The CDR3 DNA is TGTGCCAGCAGCTTTGGGACAGGGGCGGCCTACGAGCAGTACGTC. V and J are TRBV11-2 and TRBJ2-7; 10 nucleotides line up with TRBD1. Germline V CDR1 and CDR2: SGHAT, FQNNGV. The CDR3 loop spans 15 amino acids. With V trimmed by 3 bases and J by 2 bases, 4 bases remained unmatched.

The chain carries TRBV24-1 and TRBJ1-5, with unresolved D. Germline loops: CDR1 KGHDR, CDR2 SFDVKD. There are 13 residues in the CDR3. The V end lost 10 bases, the J end lost 2 bases, and 11 bases lay between the germline ends. The CDR3 DNA reads as TGTGCCACTGCCGGAACAGGCAATCAGCCCCAGCATTTT. This gives the protein CATAGTGNQPQHF.